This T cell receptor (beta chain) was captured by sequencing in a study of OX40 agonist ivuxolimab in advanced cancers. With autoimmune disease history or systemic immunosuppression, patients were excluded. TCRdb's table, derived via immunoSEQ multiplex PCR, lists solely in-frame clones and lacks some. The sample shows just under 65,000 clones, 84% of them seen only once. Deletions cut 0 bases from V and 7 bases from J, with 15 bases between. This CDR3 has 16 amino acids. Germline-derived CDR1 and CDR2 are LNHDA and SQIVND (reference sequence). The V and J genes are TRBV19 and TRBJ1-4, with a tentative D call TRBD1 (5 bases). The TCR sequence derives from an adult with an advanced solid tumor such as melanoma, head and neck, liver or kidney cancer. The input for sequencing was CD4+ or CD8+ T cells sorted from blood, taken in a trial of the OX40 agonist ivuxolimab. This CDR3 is CASSIDFRGGAEKLFF. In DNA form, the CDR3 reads TGTGCCAGTAGTATAGATTTTCGTGGGGGAGCTGAAAAACTGTTTTTT.